Given below is one TCR beta chain in context. This sample was taken from a study of blood T cell repertoires in COVID-19. The data were produced by immunoSEQ multiplex PCR, yet TCRdb's version contains in-frame clones alone and is incomplete. This repertoire shows 25,000 or so clones, nearly 90% found once; its top ten account for approximately 10%. With 0 bases clipped from V and 5 bases from J, the junction kept 6 bases outside the gene matches. The CDR3 runs 16 residues. Germline V lookup: CDR1 SGHKS, CDR2 YYEKEE (reference sequence). Sequences were obtained from peripheral blood. The chain links TRBV5-5 to TRBJ2-1, with TRBD2 matching 9 bases. This clonotype was sampled from an older man with acute or convalescent COVID-19. This CDR3 is CASSLGAGGSNNEQFF. The DNA of the CDR3 is TGTGCCAGCAGCTTGGGGGCGGGAGGGTCCAACAATGAGCAGTTCTTC.